The 17 T cell receptor beta chains presented below share a single source sample, sequenced in a study of blood T cell repertoires in COVID-19. Measured with immunoSEQ multiplex PCR; TCRdb has only the in-frame clones, and not every one. The profile shows roughly 190,000 clones, around 80% of them singletons. Input material: PBMCs or T cells enriched from blood (not recorded which). These receptors were taken from a woman in her 50s with acute COVID-19.

The V call is TRBV14, the J call TRBJ1-5; possible D gene TRBD1, 5 bases. The ends were cut back, 4 bases at V and 6 bases at J, with 13 bases in the middle. The germline V gene encodes CDR1 SGHDN and CDR2 FVKESK. The CDR3 loop spans 14 amino acids. CDR3 nucleotides: TGTGCCAGCAGCCTAGGGAGGGGTACTCAGCCCCAGCATTTT. Encoded protein: CASSLGRGTQPQHF.

This clone was seen once. J is TRBJ2-7 and V is TRBV23-1; TRBD2 matches at 14 bases. TRBV23-1 is sorted into the ORF group, with uncertain function. The length of the CDR3 is 19 residues. V lost 4 bases, J lost 0 bases, and 11 bases stayed unmatched. CDR3 sequence: CASSRRGTSGGQSSYEQYV. CDR3 nucleotide sequence: TGCGCCAGCAGTCGGAGGGGGACTAGCGGGGGCCAGAGCTCCTACGAGCAGTACGTC.

The CDR3 here is CASSKGEGQPQHF. The CDR3 coding sequence is TGTGCCAGCAGTAAGGGGGAGGGACAGCCCCAGCATTTT. The rearrangement uses TRBV14 and TRBJ1-5; weak D call: TRBD1 (6 bases). This CDR3 region has 13 residues. V lost 6 bases, J lost 7 bases, and 13 bases lay in between. CDR1 is SGHDN, CDR2 FVKESK, per germline.

The chain couples TRBV3-1 (or the pseudogene TRBV3-2) to TRBJ1-6; D is undetermined. The CDR3 consists of 16 residues. In germline, CDR1 is LGHDT, CDR2 YNNKEL (reference sequence). Trimming stripped 0 bases from V and 5 bases from J, with 11 bases between. The CDR3 reads CASSQEARSNNSPLHF. Written as DNA, the CDR3 is TGTGCCAGCAGCCAAGAGGCCAGGTCCAATAATTCACCCCTCCACTTT.

The CDR3 region is CASIVGGADTQYF. The CDR3 DNA is TGTGCCAGCATTGTTGGGGGCGCAGATACGCAGTATTTT. The V and J genes are TRBV5-5 and TRBJ2-3, with D tentatively TRBD1 (6 bases). CDR3 length: 13 amino acids. The V end was cut by 6 bases, the J end by 4 bases, with 12 bases between. In germline, CDR1 is SGHKS, CDR2 YYEKEE (reference sequence).

This chain connects TRBV7-3 to TRBJ2-5; TRBD2 matches 7 bases. Trimming removed 1 base from V and 2 bases from J; junction bases left unmatched: 4. This CDR3 is 15 amino acids long. The V gene's germline CDR1 is SGHTA and CDR2 FQGTGA. The CDR3 DNA reads TGTGCCAGCAGCTTAATGCCGGGGGGACAAGAGACCCAGTACTTC. Translation gives CASSLMPGGQETQYF.

The chain carries TRBV19 and TRBJ2-1, with 9 bases identical to TRBD1. The CDR3 sequence is 14 residues long. Germline trimming cut 1 base from V and 7 bases from J; bases unmatched to any gene: 2. The germline V gene has CDR1 LNHDA and CDR2 SQIVND (reference sequence). CDR3: CASSIGTGVNEQFF. CDR3 sequence (DNA): TGTGCCAGTAGTATAGGGACAGGGGTTAATGAGCAGTTCTTC.

This chain joins TRBV29-1 and TRBJ1-4; 11 nucleotides match TRBD1. The CDR3 is 15 amino acids. The V gene end was trimmed by 4 bases and the J gene end by 7 bases; junction bases not matched to a gene: 8. The germline gives CDR1 SQVTM, CDR2 ANQGSEA. CDR3 sequence reads: CSVVPSGTGGEKLFF. The CDR3 DNA reads as TGCAGCGTTGTCCCTTCCGGGACAGGGGGTGAAAAACTGTTTTTT.

The chain carries TRBV6-5 and TRBJ1-1; no clear D. CDR3 size: 16 residues. CDR1 and CDR2 (germline): MNHEY, SVGAGI. The V end was cut by 2 bases, the J end by 4 bases, with 17 bases between. The CDR3 DNA sequence: TGTGCCAGCAGTTACGGCCCCCGGAAACGGAGCACTGAAGCTTTCTTT. The encoded protein is CASSYGPRKRSTEAFF.

This chain uses TRBV4-3 with TRBJ1-6; D is uncertain. Germline V gene lookup returns CDR1 LGHNA and CDR2 YSLEER. This CDR3 region has 16 residues. The V gene lost 3 bases and the J gene lost 6 bases, with 15 bases spanning the gap. The CDR3 sequence is CASSHYGGTFNSPLHF. DNA for the CDR3: TGCGCCAGCAGCCACTACGGAGGCACTTTTAATTCACCCCTCCACTTT.

The CDR3 here is CASSHGRGSIFETQYF. The CDR3 nucleotides are TGTGCCAGCTCACACGGGAGGGGCTCCATATTTGAGACCCAGTACTTC. The rearrangement links TRBV18 to TRBJ2-5, with 8 bases lining up with TRBD2. This CDR3 spans 16 amino acids. Germline V gene data show CDR1 as KGHSH and CDR2 as LQKENI. The V gene end was trimmed by 4 bases and the J gene end by 5 bases; junction bases not matched to a gene: 12.

The V and J genes are TRBV27 and TRBJ1-2; perhaps TRBD1 as D (6 bases). CDR3 length equals 14 residues. The V gene's germline CDR1 is MNHEY and CDR2 SMNVEV (reference sequence). V shed 6 bases and J shed 4 bases, with 15 bases lying between them. DNA of the CDR3: TGTGCCAGCAGCCCGTCGCGGGGGCCCTATGGCTACACCTTC. This translates into CASSPSRGPYGYTF.

The table lists this clone with a few counts. The genes are TRBV13 and TRBJ1-2, with TRBD1 matching over 10 bases. V shed 5 bases and J 4 bases; nucleotides not matched to a gene: 10. The CDR3 consists of 16 residues. The germline CDR1 and CDR2 sequences are PRHDT and FYEKMQ (reference sequence). The chain's CDR3 is CASSPPTGGGGYGYTF. The CDR3 nucleotides are TGTGCCAGCAGCCCCCCGACAGGGGGCGGTGGCTATGGCTACACCTTC.

The chain joins TRBV4-2 to TRBJ2-4; D possibly corresponds to TRBD1 (5 bases). The germline gives CDR1 LGHNA, CDR2 YNFKEQ. V was trimmed by 4 bases and J by 3 bases, leaving 13 bases between them. The CDR3 extends over 15 amino acids. The CDR3 is CASSPLGPGKNIQYF. The CDR3 region has the DNA TGTGCCAGCAGCCCCCTGGGGCCCGGCAAAAACATTCAGTACTTC.

This chain connects TRBV13 to TRBJ2-4; D remains ambiguous. Germline CDR1 PRHDT, CDR2 FYEKMQ (reference sequence). With 0 bases removed from V and 7 bases from J, the gap between germline ends came to 16 bases. This CDR3 contains 16 residues. Here the CDR3 DNA reads TGTGCCAGCAGCTTAGGTTTGAGCCCCCCGAGTAACATTCAGTACTTC. Its translation: CASSLGLSPPSNIQYF.

This clone occurred a few times. J is TRBJ1-6 and V is TRBV6-6; 8 bases line up with TRBD1. The CDR3 consists of 14 residues. Trimming removed 8 bases from V and 5 bases from J; junction bases left unmatched: 5. Germline CDR1 and CDR2: MNHNY and SVGAGI (reference sequence). CDR3 nucleotide sequence: TGTGCCAGCCAGGACAGGGTCGATAATTCACCCCTCCACTTT. Translating it yields CASQDRVDNSPLHF.

This chain connects TRBV24-1 to TRBJ2-3, with 9 bases aligning to TRBD2. The CDR3 length is 20 residues. Germline V gene lookup returns CDR1 KGHDR and CDR2 SFDVKD. V trimming: 4 bases; J trimming: 2 bases; junction bases outside the gene matches: 18. In DNA, the CDR3 is TGTGCCACCAGTGACCTCGATTCGCGGGGGGGCCATCATGTCACAGATACGCAGTATTTT. Protein sequence: CATSDLDSRGGHHVTDTQYF.